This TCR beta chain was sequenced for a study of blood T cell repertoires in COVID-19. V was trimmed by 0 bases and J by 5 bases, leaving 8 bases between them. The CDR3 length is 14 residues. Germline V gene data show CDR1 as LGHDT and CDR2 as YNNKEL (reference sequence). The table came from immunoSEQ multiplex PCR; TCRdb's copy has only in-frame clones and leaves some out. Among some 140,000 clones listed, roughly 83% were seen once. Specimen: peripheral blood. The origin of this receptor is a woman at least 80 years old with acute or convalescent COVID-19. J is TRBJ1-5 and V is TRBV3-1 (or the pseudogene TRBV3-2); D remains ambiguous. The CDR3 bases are TGTGCCAGCAGCCAAGACACCACGGATCAGCCCCAGCATTTT. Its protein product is CASSQDTTDQPQHF.